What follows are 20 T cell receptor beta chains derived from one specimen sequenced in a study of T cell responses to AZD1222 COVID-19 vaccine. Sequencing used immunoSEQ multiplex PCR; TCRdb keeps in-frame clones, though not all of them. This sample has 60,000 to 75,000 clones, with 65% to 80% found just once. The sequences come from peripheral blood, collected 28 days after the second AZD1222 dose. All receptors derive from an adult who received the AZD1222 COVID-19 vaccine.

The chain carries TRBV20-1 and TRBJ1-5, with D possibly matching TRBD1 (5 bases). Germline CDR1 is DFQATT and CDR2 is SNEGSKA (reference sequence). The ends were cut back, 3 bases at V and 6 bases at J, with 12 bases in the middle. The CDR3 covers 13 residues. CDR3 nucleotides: TGCAGTGCTAGTTCGGGGGGAGGTCAGCCCCAGCATTTT. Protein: CSASSGGGQPQHF.

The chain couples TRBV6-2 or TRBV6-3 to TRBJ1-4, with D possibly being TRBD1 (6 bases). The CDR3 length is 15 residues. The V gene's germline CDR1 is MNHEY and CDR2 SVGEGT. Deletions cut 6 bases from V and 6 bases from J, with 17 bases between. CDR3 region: CASSLQGGYDEKLFF. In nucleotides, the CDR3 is TGTGCCAGCAGCCTACAGGGAGGTTACGATGAAAAACTGTTTTTT.

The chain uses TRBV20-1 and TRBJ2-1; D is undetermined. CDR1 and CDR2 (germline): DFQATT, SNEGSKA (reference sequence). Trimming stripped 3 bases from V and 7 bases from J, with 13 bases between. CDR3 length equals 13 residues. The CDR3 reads CSASGQDRNEQFF. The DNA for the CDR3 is TGCAGTGCTAGTGGGCAGGACCGGAATGAGCAGTTCTTC.

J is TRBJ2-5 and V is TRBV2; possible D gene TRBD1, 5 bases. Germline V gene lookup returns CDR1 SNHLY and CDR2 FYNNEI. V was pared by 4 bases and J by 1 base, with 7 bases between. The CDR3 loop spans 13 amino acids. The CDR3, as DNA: TGTGCCAGCAGTGTGGGGCCCCAAGAGACCCAGTACTTC. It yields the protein CASSVGPQETQYF.

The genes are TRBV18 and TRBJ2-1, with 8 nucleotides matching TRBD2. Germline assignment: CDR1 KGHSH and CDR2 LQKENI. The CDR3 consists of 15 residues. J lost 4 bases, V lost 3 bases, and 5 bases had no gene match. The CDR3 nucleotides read TGTGCCAGCTCACCCGCGGGGGGAATATACAATGAGCAGTTCTTC. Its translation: CASSPAGGIYNEQFF.

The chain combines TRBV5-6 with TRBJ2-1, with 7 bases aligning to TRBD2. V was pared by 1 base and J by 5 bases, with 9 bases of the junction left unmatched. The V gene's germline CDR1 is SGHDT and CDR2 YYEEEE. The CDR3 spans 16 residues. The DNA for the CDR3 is TGTGCCAGCAGCTTGATGGCAACTAGCGAGAACAATGAGCAGTTCTTC. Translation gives CASSLMATSENNEQFF.

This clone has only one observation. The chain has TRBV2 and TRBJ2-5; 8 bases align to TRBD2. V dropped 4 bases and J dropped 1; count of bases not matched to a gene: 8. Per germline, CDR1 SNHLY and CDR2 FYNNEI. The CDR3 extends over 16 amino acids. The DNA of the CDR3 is TGTGCCAGCAGTGTGCCCGCGGCGGGGGGCCAAGAGACCCAGTACTTC. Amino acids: CASSVPAAGGQETQYF.

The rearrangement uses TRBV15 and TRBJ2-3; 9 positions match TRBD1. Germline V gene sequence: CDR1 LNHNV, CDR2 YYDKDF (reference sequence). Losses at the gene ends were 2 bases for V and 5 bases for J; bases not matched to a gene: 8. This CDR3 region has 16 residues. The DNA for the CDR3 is TGTGCCACCAGCAGACCTTTACAGGGGGCGGGAGATACGCAGTATTTT. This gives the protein CATSRPLQGAGDTQYF.

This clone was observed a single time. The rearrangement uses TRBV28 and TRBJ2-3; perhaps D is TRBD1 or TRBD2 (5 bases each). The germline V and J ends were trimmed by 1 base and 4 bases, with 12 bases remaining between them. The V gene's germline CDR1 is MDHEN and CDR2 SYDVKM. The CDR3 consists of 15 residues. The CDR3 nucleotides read TGTGCCAGCAGTTTATTGCAGGGACCGGCAGATACGCAGTATTTT. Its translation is CASSLLQGPADTQYF.

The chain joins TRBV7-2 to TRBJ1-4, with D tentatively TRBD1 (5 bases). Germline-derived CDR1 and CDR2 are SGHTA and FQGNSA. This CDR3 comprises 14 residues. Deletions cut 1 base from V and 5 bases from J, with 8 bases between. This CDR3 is CASSLEGRNEKLFF. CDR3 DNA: TGTGCCAGCAGCTTAGAGGGACGGAATGAAAAACTGTTTTTT.

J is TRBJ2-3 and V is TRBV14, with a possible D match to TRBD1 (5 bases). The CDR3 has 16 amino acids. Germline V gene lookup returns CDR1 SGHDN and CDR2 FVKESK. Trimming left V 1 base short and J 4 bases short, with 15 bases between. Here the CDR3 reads CASSQADSTWADTQYF. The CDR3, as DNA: TGTGCCAGCAGCCAAGCCGACAGTACTTGGGCAGATACGCAGTATTTT.

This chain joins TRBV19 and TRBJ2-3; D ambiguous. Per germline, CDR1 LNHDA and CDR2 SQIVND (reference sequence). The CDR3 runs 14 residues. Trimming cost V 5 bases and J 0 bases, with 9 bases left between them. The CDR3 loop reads CASSLSSSTDTQYF. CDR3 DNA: TGTGCCAGTAGTTTGTCGTCTAGCACAGATACGCAGTATTTT.

The CDR3 DNA follows: TGTGCCAGCAGCTGGGGACAGCCCCAAGAGACCCAGTACTTC. Protein sequence: CASSWGQPQETQYF. The J gene is TRBJ2-5, the V gene TRBV11-3, with TRBD1 matching 7 bases. The CDR3 totals 14 residues. After removal of 4 bases from V and 1 base from J, the junction contained 3 bases not matched to a gene. The germline CDR1 and CDR2 sequences are SGHNT and YENEEA.

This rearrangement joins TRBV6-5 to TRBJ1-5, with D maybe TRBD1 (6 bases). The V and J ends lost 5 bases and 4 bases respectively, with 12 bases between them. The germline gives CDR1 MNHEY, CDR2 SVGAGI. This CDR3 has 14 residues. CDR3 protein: CASSLQGGNQPQHF. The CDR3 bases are TGTGCCAGCAGTCTACAGGGAGGGAATCAGCCCCAGCATTTT.

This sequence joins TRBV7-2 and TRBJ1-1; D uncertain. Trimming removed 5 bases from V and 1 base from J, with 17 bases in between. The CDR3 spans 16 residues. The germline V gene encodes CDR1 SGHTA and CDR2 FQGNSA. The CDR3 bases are TGTGCCAGCAGCCTCTGGGGTTCGGGGTGGAACACTGAAGCTTTCTTT. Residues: CASSLWGSGWNTEAFF.

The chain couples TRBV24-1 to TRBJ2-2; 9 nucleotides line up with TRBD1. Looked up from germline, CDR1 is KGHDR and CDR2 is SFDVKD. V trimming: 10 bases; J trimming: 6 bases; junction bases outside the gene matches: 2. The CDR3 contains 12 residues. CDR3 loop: CATGQGAGELFF. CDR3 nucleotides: TGTGCCACGGGACAGGGAGCCGGGGAGCTGTTTTTT.

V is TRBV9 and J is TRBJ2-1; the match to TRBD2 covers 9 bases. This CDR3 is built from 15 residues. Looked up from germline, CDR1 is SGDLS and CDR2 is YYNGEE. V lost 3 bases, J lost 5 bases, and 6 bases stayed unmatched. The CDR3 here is CASSASTSGHNEQFF. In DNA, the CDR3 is TGTGCCAGCAGCGCATCGACTAGCGGCCACAATGAGCAGTTCTTC.

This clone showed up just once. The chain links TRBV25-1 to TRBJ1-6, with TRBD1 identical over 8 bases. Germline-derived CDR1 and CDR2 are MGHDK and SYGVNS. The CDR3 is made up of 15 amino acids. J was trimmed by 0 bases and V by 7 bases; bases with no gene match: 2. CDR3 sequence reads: CASNQGASYNSPLHF. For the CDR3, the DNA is TGTGCCAGCAATCAGGGGGCCTCCTATAATTCACCCCTCCACTTT.

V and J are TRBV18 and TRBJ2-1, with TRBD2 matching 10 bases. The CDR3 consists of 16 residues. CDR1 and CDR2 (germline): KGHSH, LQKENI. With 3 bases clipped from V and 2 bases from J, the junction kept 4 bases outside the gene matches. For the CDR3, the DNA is TGTGCCAGCTCACCCCGGACTAGCGGAACCTACAATGAGCAGTTCTTC. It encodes CASSPRTSGTYNEQFF.

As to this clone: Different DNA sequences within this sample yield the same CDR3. CDR3 protein: CASSLYRNTGELFF. DNA of the CDR3: TGTGCCAGCAGCTTATACAGAAACACCGGGGAGCTGTTTTTT. The chain couples TRBV7-2 to TRBJ2-2; D is undetermined. Germline CDR1 and CDR2: SGHTA and FQGNSA. The CDR3 runs 14 residues. Trimming left V 2 bases short and J 2 bases short, with 6 bases between.